This T cell receptor beta chain is from a study of cytomegalovirus exposure and HLA in healthy donors. Turning to the study itself: Unique TCRs numbering about 85 million, obtained from HLA-typed donors, made up an early data release. Genotyping of under 500 donors showed that about 84% belonged to the Caucasian-associated ancestry cluster.

Comments on this clone: Its cognate antigen is unknown.

Study findings and constraints: Likely technical artifact: a cluster of highly shared sequence variants.

The PCR made use of 60 Vbeta and 13 Jbeta primers. As originally analysed: About 11 million of the roughly 77 million unique TCR beta chains counted in a later analysis were shared. Profiled with immunoSEQ multiplex PCR; TCRdb holds only in-frame clones, not every one. V and J calls and clone size are copied from that table; D and trimming were computed from the DNA. The repertoire has about 150,000 clones, 80% of them found once; the top ten carry approximately 6.8%. Trimming stripped 2 bases from V and 1 base from J, with 14 bases between. Germline CDR1 and CDR2: SGHNT and YYREEE (reference sequence). The CDR3 has 16 amino acids.

The receptor's source is a man aged 30 to 45 in good health and CMV-seropositive. The sample taken for sequencing was PBMCs. The chain joins TRBV5-4 to TRBJ2-3; tentatively, D is TRBD2 (6 bases). The CDR3 DNA sequence: TGTGCCAGCAGCTTAGTGGGAGGATGGGGCACAGATACGCAGTATTTT. Protein sequence: CASSLVGGWGTDTQYF.